This T cell receptor (beta chain) was captured by sequencing in a study of shared clonotypes between healthy human individuals. General study results and limits: Between a few donors, naive CD4 clonotypes were shared at a level of approximately 5%.

CD8 cells classed as naive were CD45RO-negative and positively selected for CCR7, excluding terminally differentiated effector memory CD45RA+ cells. Germline CDR1 is WNHNN and CDR2 is SYGVQD (reference sequence). Trimming took off 6 bases at V and 0 bases at J, with 5 bases between the two ends. The CDR3 loop spans 13 amino acids. As for this clone: What it binds is not known.

Each subset's genomic DNA was shared equally among a number of immunoSEQ plates. Data came from immunoSEQ multiplex PCR; TCRdb stores just in-frame clones and leaves some out. The sample records over 750,000 clones, about 96% being singletons. Sequenced: naive CD8+ T cells sorted from blood. The chain employs TRBV10-1 and TRBJ2-2, with D perhaps TRBD2 (5 bases). This TCR was sampled from a man aged 25-45 years in good health. The CDR3 coding sequence is TGCGCCAGCAGCGGGGCGAACACCGGGGAGCTGTTTTTT. Its protein is CASSGANTGELFF.